This entry describes one T cell receptor (beta chain). Its antigen remains unidentified. The sample holds no much larger clone one base away, and base qualities are not on file. This sample stems from a study of T cell repertoires in cytomegalovirus infection (dated by TCRdb to between 2019 and 2020). Looking at the study overall: The HLA type of each donor mattered for the analysis, because public TCR beta signatures pointed to carriage of CMV infection along with the matching HLA type.

CDR1 MDHEN and CDR2 SYDVKM are derived from the germline V gene. The CDR3 has 17 amino acids, counting the end cysteine and phenylalanine. Just CDR3 DNA is preserved here, 51 bases in frame from base 1. The germline V and J ends show losses of 6 bases and 1 base respectively, and no gene match explains 9 bases of the junction. Paper-wide results and their limitations: In both this cohort and an independent cohort of over 350 donors, the cumulative frequency of public TCR beta family members distinguished carriers of CMV infection plus the relevant HLA type. In the ex vivo response, HLA-C-restricted CMV-specific TCR beta clonotypes were dominant, and in two of eight donors the single most frequent clonotype came from this HLA-C-restricted group.

The data were produced on an Illumina HiSeq 1500. The public reads were run again by TCRdb, first through fastp at Q25 and then through MiXCR, and only productive beta chains were kept. Identical CDR3 protein sequences are pooled into one entry, listed with their most common genes and DNA. The sample profile shows about 530,000 distinct CDR3 sequences; more than 20% of them were found once. Roughly 13% of the sample is in the top ten clones. This sequence was found in a human donor in good health (CMV status not recorded). Some clones in this sample may be carry-over from other donors' samples. The specimen sequenced was PBMCs. The sequence links TRBV28 to TRBJ2-7; 13 central bases correspond to TRBD2. In nucleotide form, the sequence is TGTGCCAGCAGCCTCAGGACTAGCGGGAGTGTTTCCTACGAGCAGTACTTC. It translates as CASSLRTSGSVSYEQYF.